What follows are 26 T cell receptor beta chains derived from one specimen sequenced in a study of OX40 agonist ivuxolimab in advanced cancers. Some clones are missing from TCRdb's copy, which holds only in-frame ones; the method was immunoSEQ multiplex PCR. The sample carries about 25,000 clones, about 86% recorded once. Sequences were derived from CD4+ or CD8+ T cells sorted from blood, sampled in a trial of the OX40 agonist ivuxolimab. The receptor source for this set is an adult with an advanced solid tumor such as melanoma, head and neck, liver or kidney cancer.

The table lists this clone with a few counts. This chain uses TRBV19 with TRBJ2-1; tentative D call: TRBD1 (5 bases). Germline-derived CDR1 and CDR2 are LNHDA and SQIVND (reference sequence). V lost 1 base and J 7 bases, leaving 8 bases between the germline ends. CDR3 length equals 13 residues. The CDR3: CASSIAGRNEQFF. The CDR3 DNA reads as TGTGCCAGTAGTATAGCAGGGCGAAATGAGCAGTTCTTC.

This chain joins TRBV19 and TRBJ2-1, with a possible D match to TRBD2 (7 bases). Germline V gene lookup returns CDR1 LNHDA and CDR2 SQIVND (reference sequence). V was pared by 4 bases and J by 4 bases, with 14 bases between. This CDR3 contains 15 residues. In DNA form, the CDR3 reads TGTGCCAGTAGTAGTGGGAGGGGGGTGTACAATGAGCAGTTCTTC. It translates to CASSSGRGVYNEQFF.

This chain joins TRBV12-5 and TRBJ2-3; tentative D call: TRBD1 (6 bases). V lost 2 bases and J 6 bases, leaving 18 bases between the germline ends. The CDR3 sequence is 16 residues long. The germline CDR1 and CDR2 sequences are LGHNT and FRNRAP. CDR3 nucleotides: TGTGCTAGTGGTTTGTTCCCCTACAGGGAAGGGGATACGCAGTATTTT. This encodes CASGLFPYREGDTQYF.

This chain joins TRBV10-2 and TRBJ1-1; D might be TRBD1 (6 bases). Germline V gene lookup returns CDR1 WSHSY and CDR2 SAAADI. This CDR3 is 14 amino acids long. With 3 bases removed from V and 7 bases from J, the gap between germline ends came to 15 bases. The CDR3 DNA sequence: TGCGCCAGCAGTGAAAGCGGGGGGGCGGATGAAGCTTTCTTT. Its translation: CASSESGGADEAFF.

J is TRBJ2-7 and V is TRBV7-6, with 7 bases identical to TRBD1. The V segment lost 3 bases and the J segment 6 bases; nucleotides outside the gene matches: 8. The CDR3 sequence is 14 residues long. Germline lookup yields CDR1 SGHVS and CDR2 FNYEAQ. The CDR3 protein is CASSFSGTVGEQYF. The CDR3 bases are TGTGCCAGCAGCTTCTCCGGGACAGTAGGCGAGCAGTACTTC.

This chain connects TRBV12-5 to TRBJ2-1, with 11 bases fitting TRBD2. Germline values: CDR1 LGHNT, CDR2 FRNRAP. CDR3 length: 15 residues. Trimming took 4 bases from V and 6 from J; bases not matched to a gene: 5. The CDR3 loop is CASGSGTSGPNEQFF. DNA for the CDR3: TGTGCTAGTGGTTCAGGGACTAGCGGACCCAATGAGCAGTTCTTC.

This clone was seen only a few times. This chain connects TRBV6-5 to TRBJ2-1, with TRBD2 matching 11 bases. The CDR3 spans 15 residues. Germline values: CDR1 MNHEY, CDR2 SVGAGI. V lost 5 bases, J lost 6 bases, and 6 bases stayed unmatched. The CDR3 bases are TGTGCCAGCAGTCCCCGGCTAGCGGGGGGCAATGAGCAGTTCTTC. It encodes CASSPRLAGGNEQFF.

V is TRBV5-8 and J is TRBJ2-7; a weak D match, TRBD2 (6 bases). The CDR3 has 15 residues. V lost 4 bases and J 0 bases, leaving 14 bases between the germline ends. Germline loops: CDR1 SGHTS, CDR2 YDEGEE. Here the CDR3 DNA reads TGTGCCAGCAGCCGGAGGGCGACGAGCTCCTACGAGCAGTACTTC. It encodes CASSRRATSSYEQYF. Looking up the rest from reference TRBV5-8 and TRBJ2-7 gives the full variable domain: EAGVTQSPTHLIKTRGQQATLRCSPISGHTSVYWYQQALGLGLQFLLWYDEGEERNRGNFPPRFSGRQFPNYSSELNVNALELEDSALYLCASSRRATSSYEQYFGPGTRLTVT.

The CDR3 sequence is CASSLARWTGGYEQYF. The CDR3 nucleotides are TGTGCCAGCAGCTTAGCTCGATGGACAGGGGGTTACGAGCAGTACTTC. The V call is TRBV7-8, the J call TRBJ2-7; 10 positions match TRBD1. Germline V lookup: CDR1 SGHVS, CDR2 FQNEAQ. This CDR3 is 16 amino acids long. Trimming cost V 0 bases and J 4 bases; bases outside gene matches: 6.

V and J are TRBV7-9 and TRBJ1-1; D is possibly TRBD1 (6 bases). This CDR3 region has 13 residues. Per germline, CDR1 SEHNR and CDR2 FQNEAQ (reference sequence). Trimming took 2 bases from V and 3 from J, leaving 7 bases between them. The CDR3 sequence is CASSLPGDTEAFF. CDR3 in DNA: TGTGCCAGCAGCTTACCAGGGGACACTGAAGCTTTCTTT.

This chain connects TRBV19 to TRBJ2-7; TRBD2 agrees at 9 bases. From germline, CDR1 is LNHDA and CDR2 SQIVND (reference sequence). This CDR3 region has 15 residues. Trimming at V came to 0 bases and at J to 1 base, leaving 1 base not matched to a gene. The CDR3 protein is CASSIDSGGSYEQYF. The CDR3 DNA reads TGTGCCAGTAGTATAGATAGCGGGGGTTCCTACGAGCAGTACTTC.

CDR3 sequence (DNA): TGTGCTAGTGGTTTATCCGAGACAGGGGGCAATCAGCCCCAGCATTTT. It encodes CASGLSETGGNQPQHF. The chain has TRBV12-5 and TRBJ1-5, with 8 bases that match TRBD1. The V segment lost 3 bases and the J segment 2 bases; nucleotides outside the gene matches: 6. CDR3 length: 16 amino acids. The V gene's germline CDR1 is LGHNT and CDR2 FRNRAP.

In DNA form, the CDR3 reads TGTGCCAGCAGCCCAGCGGGACTAGCGGGAGGAAGTACGCAGTATTTT. Its translation: CASSPAGLAGGSTQYF. This chain connects TRBV11-3 to TRBJ2-3, with 15 positions matching TRBD2. This CDR3 spans 16 amino acids. Germline loops: CDR1 SGHNT, CDR2 YENEEA. The trim removed 5 bases at V and 8 bases at J, leaving 8 bases unmatched.

This clone was counted a single time. This chain connects TRBV5-1 to TRBJ2-5, with a weak D call TRBD1 (5 bases). Germline CDR1 is SGHRS and CDR2 is YFSETQ. The CDR3 is 14 amino acids. V was pared by 1 base and J by 5 bases, with 12 bases between. CDR3 sequence reads: CASSLLGADETQYF. In DNA form, the CDR3 reads TGCGCCAGCAGCTTGCTAGGGGCGGATGAGACCCAGTACTTC. Based on the CDR3 plus reference TRBV5-1 and TRBJ2-5, the full variable domain is KAGVTQTPRYLIKTRGQQVTLSCSPISGHRSVSWYQQTPGQGLQFLFEYFSETQRNKGNFPGRFSGRQFSNSRSEMNVSTLELGDSALYLCASSLLGADETQYFGPGTRLLVL.

The chain employs TRBV7-2 and TRBJ1-4, with D perhaps matching TRBD1 (6 bases). The CDR3 spans 16 residues. Germline values: CDR1 SGHTA, CDR2 FQGNSA. The V end was cut by 1 base, the J end by 7 bases, with 16 bases between. CDR3 residues: CASSLGDGGATEKLFF. CDR3 DNA sequence: TGTGCCAGCAGCTTAGGGGATGGGGGCGCAACTGAAAAACTGTTTTTT.

The chain recombines TRBV6-5 with TRBJ2-7; 8 bases line up with TRBD1. V shed 2 bases and J 4 bases; nucleotides not matched to a gene: 7. Germline V CDR1 and CDR2: MNHEY, SVGAGI. This CDR3 region has 15 residues. CDR3 loop: CASSYGTGGSYEQYF. CDR3 in DNA: TGTGCCAGCAGTTACGGGACAGGCGGATCATACGAGCAGTACTTC.

CDR3 protein: CATRPGTGAGELFF. In nucleotides, the CDR3 is TGTGCCACCCGACCAGGGACAGGGGCCGGGGAGCTGTTTTTT. This chain uses TRBV2 with TRBJ2-2; 10 nucleotides match TRBD1. The V gene's germline CDR1 is SNHLY and CDR2 FYNNEI. This CDR3 spans 14 amino acids. V lost 10 bases to trimming and J lost 6 bases; unmatched junction nucleotides: 8.

The chain links TRBV7-8 to TRBJ2-2, with TRBD2 matching over 11 bases. There are 16 residues in the CDR3. V shed 3 bases, J shed 3 bases, and the junction held 3 bases outside the gene matches. Germline CDR1 is SGHVS and CDR2 is FQNEAQ. CDR3 sequence reads: CASSLLAGGDTGELFF. CDR3 bases: TGTGCCAGCAGCTTGCTAGCGGGGGGCGACACCGGGGAGCTGTTTTTT.

This clone was seen once. V is TRBV2 and J is TRBJ1-5; D not resolved. V was trimmed by 0 bases and J by 0 bases, leaving 6 bases between them. The CDR3 loop spans 15 amino acids. Germline V gives CDR1 SNHLY, CDR2 FYNNEI. CDR3 coding DNA: TGTGCCAGCAGTGAAGCTGCGCATAGCAATCAGCCCCAGCATTTT. Its translation: CASSEAAHSNQPQHF.

This chain connects TRBV7-9 to TRBJ2-1; D might be TRBD2 (5 bases). Germline V CDR1 and CDR2: SEHNR, FQNEAQ (reference sequence). The CDR3 sequence is 11 residues long. Trimming removed 5 bases from V and 7 bases from J, with 6 bases in between. For the CDR3, the DNA is TGTGCCAGCAGCCCGGGAAATGAGCAGTTCTTC. This sequence encodes CASSPGNEQFF.

The genes are TRBV6-1 and TRBJ1-2; D is unresolved. CDR1 is MNHNS, CDR2 SASEGT, per germline. CDR3 length equals 13 residues. Trimming cost V 7 bases and J 1 base, with 10 bases left between them. The CDR3 loop is CASKRRGNYGYTF. The CDR3 nucleotides read TGTGCCAGCAAACGCCGGGGTAACTATGGCTACACCTTC.

V usage is TRBV6-1 and J usage is TRBJ2-7; 10 nucleotides agree with TRBD2. CDR3 length: 14 residues. Germline trimming cut 8 bases from V and 0 bases from J; bases unmatched to any gene: 4. Looked up from germline, CDR1 is MNHNS and CDR2 is SASEGT. The CDR3 here is CASSPSGSSYEQYF. The CDR3 DNA reads as TGTGCCAGCTCCCCTAGCGGGAGCTCCTACGAGCAGTACTTC.

The chain carries TRBV5-1 and TRBJ2-5, with 9 nucleotides matching TRBD2. The CDR3 is made up of 17 amino acids. CDR1 is SGHRS, CDR2 YFSETQ, per germline. V was clipped by 2 bases and J by 1 base; unmatched bases: 9. This chain's CDR3 is CASSFWGASGVQETQYF. Here the CDR3 DNA reads TGCGCCAGCAGCTTTTGGGGGGCTAGCGGGGTCCAAGAGACCCAGTACTTC.

The V gene is TRBV27, the J gene TRBJ1-5, with D uncertain. Germline lookup yields CDR1 MNHEY and CDR2 SMNVEV (reference sequence). This CDR3 has 13 amino acids. Trimming took 1 base from V and 7 from J, leaving 8 bases between them. The CDR3 here is CASSLFNGQPQHF. DNA for the CDR3: TGTGCCAGCAGTTTATTTAACGGGCAGCCCCAGCATTTT.

This clone was counted a few times. This sequence joins TRBV11-2 and TRBJ1-5; the D is unclear. This CDR3 region has 15 residues. The V end was cut by 0 bases, the J end by 0 bases, with 6 bases between. Germline V gives CDR1 SGHAT, CDR2 FQNNGV. CDR3 DNA sequence: TGTGCCAGCAGCTTAGAAGGGCCTAGCAATCAGCCCCAGCATTTT. It is translated as CASSLEGPSNQPQHF.

Relative to its sample, this clone is medium-sized. The J gene is TRBJ1-6, the V gene TRBV12-2; TRBD1, the table's D call, lacks a check against the DNA. TRBV12-2 is assigned pseudogene status. The CDR3 sequence is 19 residues long. This CDR3 is CASRLSSSVEGAYNSPLHF. The CDR3, as DNA: TGTGCAAGTCGCTTAAGTTCTTCGGTAGAGGGGGCATATAATTCACCCCTCCACTTT.